This TCR beta chain emerged from a study of regulatory T cells in long-lasting Graves disease. A note on this clonotype: Its antigen is still unknown.

Time point here: persistent/refractory GD, antithyroid drugs over 5 years with positive TRAb. The TCR library used RNA extracted from PBMCs. Peripheral blood, at roughly 8.4 milliliters, went into EDTA tubes. The CDR3 covers 17 residues. Germline-derived CDR1 and CDR2 are MNHEY and SVGEGT. V lost 5 bases to trimming and J lost 5 bases, with 21 bases between them. The TCR beta library used iRepertoire HTBI primers with Arm-PCR amplification of CDR3. Each CDR3 protein is one row after TCRdb ran MiXCR on the multiplex PCR reads. The sample contains 350,000 to 450,000 distinct CDR3 sequences, roughly 21% of which appear only once. Findings of the study overall: TCR diversity was lower in persistent Graves' patients (versus newly diagnosed ones).

The chain carries TRBV6-2 or TRBV6-3 and TRBJ2-2; D may match TRBD1 or TRBD2 (5 bases each). The sequence was collected from a female donor with Graves disease. The sample here was peripheral blood mononuclear cells (PBMCs), taken when the disease was refractory, from a patient treated with antithyroid drugs. The CDR3 DNA is TGTGCCAGCAGTGATCGCCCCGGGACGCGCGGGACCGGGGAGCTGTTTTTT. Translated: CASSDRPGTRGTGELFF.